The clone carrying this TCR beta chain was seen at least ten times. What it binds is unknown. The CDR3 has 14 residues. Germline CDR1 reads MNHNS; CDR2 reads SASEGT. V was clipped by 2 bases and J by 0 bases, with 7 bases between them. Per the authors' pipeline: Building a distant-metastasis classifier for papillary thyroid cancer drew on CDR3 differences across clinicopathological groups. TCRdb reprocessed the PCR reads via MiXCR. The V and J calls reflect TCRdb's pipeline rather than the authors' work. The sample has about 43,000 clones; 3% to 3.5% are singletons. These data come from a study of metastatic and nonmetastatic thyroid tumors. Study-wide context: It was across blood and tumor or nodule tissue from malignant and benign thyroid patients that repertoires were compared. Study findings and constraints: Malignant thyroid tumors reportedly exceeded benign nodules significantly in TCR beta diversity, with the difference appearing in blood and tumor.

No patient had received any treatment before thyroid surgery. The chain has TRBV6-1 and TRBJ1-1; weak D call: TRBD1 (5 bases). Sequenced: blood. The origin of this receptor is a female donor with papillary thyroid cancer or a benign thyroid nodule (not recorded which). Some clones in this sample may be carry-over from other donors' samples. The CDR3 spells CASSERGMNTEAFF. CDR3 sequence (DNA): TGTGCCAGCAGTGAAAGGGGCATGAACACTGAAGCTTTCTTT.